The 7 T cell receptor beta chains below were found in one sample sequenced in a study of cytomegalovirus exposure and HLA in healthy donors. Primers included in the PCR were 60 Vbeta and 13 Jbeta primers. This table comes from immunoSEQ multiplex PCR, and its TCRdb copy is limited to in-frame clones, with some not included. Among about 140,000 clones listed, approximately 84% were seen once. The sample taken for sequencing was PBMCs. The origin of the receptors is a woman aged 40 to 50 in good health and CMV-seronegative.

The chain couples TRBV28 to TRBJ2-6, with D possibly being TRBD1 (5 bases). Trimming stripped 3 bases from V and 1 base from J, with 7 bases between. Germline V gene data show CDR1 as MDHEN and CDR2 as SYDVKM. The length of the CDR3 is 15 residues. The chain's CDR3 is CASSFTGSGANVLTF. The CDR3 DNA reads as TGTGCCAGCAGTTTTACAGGTTCTGGGGCCAACGTCCTGACTTTC. Filled out from reference TRBV28 and TRBJ2-6, the complete variable domain reads DVKVTQSSRYLVKRTGEKVFLECVQDMDHENMFWYRQDPGLGLRLIYFSYDVKMKEKGDIPEGYSVSREKKERFSLILESASTNQTSMYLCASSFTGSGANVLTFGAGSRLTVL.

Concerning this clone: The junction departs from germline at one end; a sequencing error may be responsible. V usage is TRBV7-9 and J usage is TRBJ1-2, with a weak D call TRBD1 (5 bases). There are 15 residues in the CDR3. CDR1 and CDR2 (germline): SEHNR, FQNEAQ (reference sequence). CDR3 loop: CSSSLDGGANYGYTF. CDR3 nucleotide sequence: TGTTCCAGCAGCTTAGACGGGGGAGCTAACTATGGCTACACCTTC.

This clone has only one observation. This chain joins TRBV9 and TRBJ1-5; D gene uncertain. Germline CDR1 reads SGDLS; CDR2 reads YYNGEE. This CDR3 contains 14 residues. V lost 3 bases and J lost 3, with 10 bases in between. The CDR3 here is CASSGAGNNQPQHF. The CDR3 bases are TGTGCCAGCAGCGGTGCCGGGAACAATCAGCCCCAGCATTTT.

The chain joins TRBV7-2 to TRBJ1-1, with D uncertain. The CDR3 loop spans 17 amino acids. Germline assignment: CDR1 SGHTA and CDR2 FQGNSA. V lost 2 bases to trimming and J lost 5 bases, with 21 bases between them. CDR3 protein: CASSLYFVAGLGTEAFF. CDR3 in DNA: TGTGCCAGCAGCTTATATTTTGTGGCGGGGTTAGGGACTGAAGCTTTCTTT.

A few counts support this clone. The V call is TRBV4-3, the J call TRBJ1-1; 7 positions agree with TRBD1. J was trimmed by 3 bases and V by 3 bases; bases with no gene match: 7. This CDR3 has 15 amino acids. Germline-derived CDR1 and CDR2 are LGHNA and YSLEER. The CDR3 DNA reads TGCGCCAGCAGCCAGTCCGGGACAGCGTACACTGAAGCTTTCTTT. Encoded protein: CASSQSGTAYTEAFF.

The CDR3 coding sequence is TGTGCCAGCAGCTTGGGCAGGGTTGACTACAATGAGCAGTTCTTC. Residues: CASSLGRVDYNEQFF. The V gene is TRBV5-4, the J gene TRBJ2-1, with D perhaps matching TRBD1 (5 bases). The CDR3 runs to 15 residues. Germline V gene data show CDR1 as SGHNT and CDR2 as YYREEE (reference sequence). V was cut by 0 bases and J by 3 bases, with 10 bases left in between.

The rearrangement joins TRBV6-5 to TRBJ2-3; 10 nucleotides align to TRBD1. CDR3 size: 15 residues. Germline values: CDR1 MNHEY, CDR2 SVGAGI. Trimming removed 1 base from V and 7 bases from J; junction bases left unmatched: 5. The chain's CDR3 is CASSYFRDRGHTQYF. CDR3 DNA sequence: TGTGCCAGCAGTTACTTCCGGGACAGGGGTCATACGCAGTATTTT.